Below are 28 T cell receptor beta chains sequenced from a single sample in a study of T-cell reconstitution after alpha-beta-depleted transplantation in children. Preparation of the TCRbeta library was carried out with unique molecular identifiers. Via MiXCR, TCRdb re-called the PCR reads, giving one row per CDR3 protein. The table has a few hundred thousand distinct CDR3 sequences, 10% seen once; the top ten hold approximately 7.6%. Source: PBMCs, taken before TCRalphabeta/CD19-depleted stem cell transplant. The receptors come from a boy in the first two years of life with acute myeloid leukemia, due to receive a stem cell transplant.

In DNA form, the CDR3 reads TGTGCCAGCAGCCAAGATCATTCGCTAGCGGAAGATACGCAGTATTTT. Translating it yields CASSQDHSLAEDTQYF. This chain links TRBV4-2 with TRBJ2-3; 7 bases map to TRBD2. V lost 0 bases to trimming and J lost 5 bases; unmatched junction nucleotides: 8. Germline V lookup: CDR1 LGHNA, CDR2 YNFKEQ. This CDR3 is built from 16 residues.

This clonotype occurred many times. This chain links TRBV11-2 with TRBJ1-1; D gene uncertain. The CDR3 covers 15 residues. The germline V gene has CDR1 SGHAT and CDR2 FQNNGV. Trimming cost V 1 base and J 4 bases, with 13 bases left between them. DNA of the CDR3: TGTGCCAGCAGCTTAGTCAGCGGGCGTATCACTGAAGCTTTCTTT. It specifies CASSLVSGRITEAFF. The full variable domain, with the rest looked up from reference TRBV11-2 and TRBJ1-1, is EAGVAQSPRYKIIEKRQSVAFWCNPISGHATLYWYQQILGQGPKLLIQFQNNGVVDDSQLPKDRFSAERLKGVDSTLKIQPAKLEDSAVYLCASSLVSGRITEAFFGQGTRLTVV.

This clonotype was counted ten times or more. J is TRBJ2-5 and V is TRBV7-6; D is ambiguous. The CDR3 has 12 amino acids. The V gene lost 1 base and the J gene lost 6 bases, with 6 bases spanning the gap. Germline loops: CDR1 SGHVS, CDR2 FNYEAQ. CDR3 loop: CASSLVKKTQYF. CDR3 nucleotides: TGTGCCAGCAGCTTAGTAAAGAAGACCCAGTACTTC.

This clonotype showed up many times. The V call is TRBV10-3, the J call TRBJ1-5; 9 bases line up with TRBD1. The V and J ends lost 10 bases and 11 bases, in that order; junction bases with no gene match: 15. Looked up from germline, CDR1 is ENHRY and CDR2 is SYGVKD. The CDR3 runs to 14 residues. The CDR3 bases are TGTGCCACGAGTCCGGGACAGGGTGGCGGGGCCCAGCATTTT. Translated: CATSPGQGGGAQHF.

The chain recombines TRBV12-3 or TRBV12-4 with TRBJ2-4; no firm D call. The CDR3 spans 12 residues. With 3 bases removed from V and 11 bases from J, the gap between germline ends came to 11 bases. The chain's CDR3 is CASSFDGYLQYF. CDR3 DNA sequence: TGTGCCAGCAGTTTCGACGGGTACCTTCAGTACTTC.

This clonotype was counted ten times or more. The genes are TRBV11-2 and TRBJ2-3, with TRBD2 identical over 8 bases. CDR1 and CDR2 from the germline V gene are SGHAT and FQNNGV. This CDR3 has 20 amino acids. The V segment lost 0 bases and the J segment 2 bases; nucleotides outside the gene matches: 16. CDR3 DNA: TGTGCCAGCAGCTTAGATCGCTGGGGACTACTAGCGGCATCCACAGATACGCAGTATTTT. Translation gives CASSLDRWGLLAASTDTQYF.

In this sample, this clonotype turned up many times. The DNA of the CDR3 is TGCAGTGCCCGTACAGGGCCAGGCGATGAGCAGTTCTTC. Its protein product is CSARTGPGDEQFF. V gene TRBV20-1 combines with J gene TRBJ2-1; perhaps TRBD1 as D (6 bases). The CDR3 length is 13 residues. With 6 bases removed from V and 8 bases from J, the gap between germline ends came to 17 bases. CDR1 is DFQATT, CDR2 SNEGSKA, per germline (reference sequence).

The chain is built from TRBV9 and TRBJ1-1; no definite D call. Germline CDR1 reads SGDLS; CDR2 reads YYNGEE. The CDR3 covers 13 residues. The V end was cut by 1 base, the J end by 5 bases, with 9 bases between. CDR3 region: CASSVKVWTEAFF. Written as DNA, the CDR3 is TGTGCCAGCAGCGTAAAGGTCTGGACTGAAGCTTTCTTT. Full variable domain (outside the CDR3, taken from reference TRBV9 and TRBJ1-1): DSGVTQTPKHLITATGQRVTLRCSPRSGDLSVYWYQQSLDQGLQFLIQYYNGEERAKGNILERFSAQQFPDLHSELNLSSLELGDSALYFCASSVKVWTEAFFGQGTRLTVV.

This clonotype was counted many times. The chain has TRBV5-8 and TRBJ2-3; 7 bases match TRBD2. Germline CDR1 reads SGHTS; CDR2 reads YDEGEE. The CDR3 covers 14 residues. With 5 bases clipped from V and 1 base from J, the junction kept 4 bases outside the gene matches. The CDR3 nucleotides are TGTGCCAGCAGGAGTAGCGGGCGCACAGATACGCAGTATTTT. Its translation: CASRSSGRTDTQYF.

About this clonotype itself: A much larger clone is a single base away; this may be a read error. V and J are TRBV5-1 and TRBJ2-3; D is perhaps TRBD1 (6 bases). Germline V gene lookup returns CDR1 SGHRS and CDR2 YFSETQ. Trimming stripped 0 bases from V and 8 bases from J, with 19 bases between. The CDR3 has 16 residues. CDR3 in DNA: TGCGCCAGCAGCTTGGGTATGGTGGGGGCACTTCGTACGCAGTATTTT. Protein: CASSLGMVGALRTQYF.

The chain employs TRBV29-1 and TRBJ2-7; no clear D. V was clipped by 4 bases and J by 0 bases, with 7 bases between them. This CDR3 is built from 12 residues. From germline, CDR1 is SQVTM and CDR2 ANQGSEA. Here the CDR3 reads CSVAGASYEQYF. CDR3 nucleotide sequence: TGCAGCGTTGCCGGTGCCTCCTACGAGCAGTACTTC.

This clonotype showed up many times. V gene TRBV20-1 combines with J gene TRBJ1-5, with a possible D match to TRBD1 (6 bases). V lost 3 bases, J lost 3 bases, and 15 bases lay in between. The CDR3 loop spans 15 amino acids. Germline CDR1 reads DFQATT; CDR2 reads SNEGSKA (reference sequence). The CDR3 region is CSARQGSLYNQPQHF. DNA of the CDR3: TGCAGTGCTAGGCAGGGGTCTCTTTACAATCAGCCCCAGCATTTT.

The chain links TRBV2 to TRBJ2-3; 10 bases are a match to TRBD1. The ends lost 6 bases at V and 2 bases at J; junction bases unmatched: 20. Germline loops: CDR1 SNHLY, CDR2 FYNNEI. CDR3 length: 20 amino acids. The CDR3 sequence is CASSPMTGGAPHVNTDTQYF. CDR3 nucleotide sequence: TGTGCCAGCAGCCCCATGACAGGGGGCGCCCCCCATGTAAACACAGATACGCAGTATTTT.

This clonotype was counted at least ten times. The CDR3 DNA reads as TGCGCCAGCAGGTCCAGGGGTCACACCGGGGAGCTGTTTTTT. Its translation is CASRSRGHTGELFF. V and J are TRBV5-1 and TRBJ2-2; TRBD1 might be the D (6 bases). Germline CDR1 SGHRS, CDR2 YFSETQ. Trimming pared 5 bases from V and 3 bases from J, leaving 11 bases between. CDR3 length: 14 amino acids.

This clonotype was recorded at least ten times. This chain links TRBV20-1 with TRBJ2-7; D perhaps matches TRBD1 (6 bases). The CDR3 has 12 residues. The germline CDR1 and CDR2 sequences are DFQATT and SNEGSKA (reference sequence). Trimming removed 5 bases from V and 2 bases from J, with 10 bases in between. CDR3 in DNA: TGCAGTGCTGGGGACACTACCTACGAGCAGTACTTC. Its translation: CSAGDTTYEQYF.

This clonotype came up a few times. J is TRBJ2-7 and V is TRBV7-3; 8 positions agree with TRBD1. Germline-derived CDR1 and CDR2 are SGHTA and FQGTGA. This CDR3 spans 17 amino acids. J gave up 1 base and V 2 bases, and 10 bases lay outside the gene matches. CDR3 nucleotide sequence: TGTGCCAGCAGCTTAGGCCTCCCGGGACAGGTGTCCTACGAGCAGTACTTC. This gives the protein CASSLGLPGQVSYEQYF. Based on the CDR3 plus reference TRBV7-3 and TRBJ2-7, the full variable domain is GAGVSQTPSNKVTEKGKYVELRCDPISGHTALYWYRQSLGQGPEFLIYFQGTGAADDSGLPNDRFFAVRPEGSVSTLKIQRTERGDSAVYLCASSLGLPGQVSYEQYFGPGTRLTVT.

The chain recombines TRBV30 with TRBJ2-7; the D gene is possibly TRBD2 (6 bases). This CDR3 has 15 amino acids. The germline CDR1 and CDR2 sequences are GTSNPN and SVGIG (reference sequence). The V end lost 5 bases, the J end lost 1 base, and 18 bases lay between the germline ends. CDR3 region: CAWSSGGTSSYEQYF. DNA for the CDR3: TGTGCCTGGTCCTCTGGCGGGACTTCTTCCTACGAGCAGTACTTC.

This clonotype was counted at least ten times. The chain couples TRBV27 to TRBJ2-2; D is unresolved. CDR1 is MNHEY and CDR2 is SMNVEV in the germline V gene (reference sequence). V was clipped by 2 bases and J by 7 bases, with 5 bases between them. This CDR3 contains 12 residues. The CDR3 DNA is TGTGCCAGCAGTTTAATCGGCGGGGAGCTGTTTTTT. Translated: CASSLIGGELFF.

In this sample, this clonotype turned up many times. CDR3 sequence (DNA): TGTGCCAGCAGCCGTCCGGGACAGGGGGCAACTGAGCAGTTCTTC. It translates to CASSRPGQGATEQFF. The chain has TRBV7-9 and TRBJ2-1; the match to TRBD1 covers 12 bases. V was pared by 5 bases and J by 9 bases, with 8 bases of the junction left unmatched. CDR3 length: 15 residues. CDR1 is SEHNR and CDR2 is FQNEAQ in the germline V gene (reference sequence).

The chain carries TRBV4-3 and TRBJ2-4, with D unclear. In germline, CDR1 is LGHNA, CDR2 YSLEER. With 0 bases removed from V and 0 bases from J, the gap between germline ends came to 9 bases. The CDR3 loop spans 16 amino acids. The chain's CDR3 is CASSQDRAIAKNIQYF. The DNA for the CDR3 is TGCGCCAGCAGCCAAGATCGGGCAATAGCCAAAAACATTCAGTACTTC.

The J gene is TRBJ2-5, the V gene TRBV18; D remains ambiguous. Germline-derived CDR1 and CDR2 are KGHSH and LQKENI. The V end was cut by 2 bases, the J end by 2 bases, with 6 bases between. This CDR3 region has 13 residues. The CDR3 spells CASSPVVQETQYF. CDR3 DNA: TGTGCCAGCTCACCAGTCGTTCAAGAGACCCAGTACTTC.

This clonotype was seen ten or more times. The chain employs TRBV12-3 or TRBV12-4 and TRBJ2-1; D is possibly TRBD2 (8 bases). This CDR3 is built from 16 residues. V gave up 6 bases and J gave up 0 bases, with 15 bases separating them. CDR3 nucleotide sequence: TGTGCCAGCAGAAGGGACAGCGGGAGCTCCTACAATGAGCAGTTCTTC. It is translated as CASRRDSGSSYNEQFF.

The rearrangement links TRBV28 to TRBJ2-5, with 7 bases identical to TRBD1. Germline lookup yields CDR1 MDHEN and CDR2 SYDVKM. V shed 5 bases, J shed 2 bases, and the junction held 5 bases outside the gene matches. The CDR3 totals 14 residues. This chain's CDR3 is CASSLGTDQETQYF. CDR3 nucleotides: TGTGCCAGCAGTCTCGGGACAGATCAAGAGACCCAGTACTTC. The full variable domain, in which reference TRBV28 and TRBJ2-5 provide the parts outside the CDR3, is DVKVTQSSRYLVKRTGEKVFLECVQDMDHENMFWYRQDPGLGLRLIYFSYDVKMKEKGDIPEGYSVSREKKERFSLILESASTNQTSMYLCASSLGTDQETQYFGPGTRLLVL.

The chain links TRBV15 to TRBJ2-7, with 8 bases identical to TRBD2. The CDR3 loop spans 16 amino acids. Looked up from germline, CDR1 is LNHNV and CDR2 is YYDKDF (reference sequence). V was clipped by 1 base and J by 4 bases; unmatched bases: 9. The CDR3 nucleotides are TGTGCCACCAGCAGAGCATTGAGCGGGAGTGGGTACGAGCAGTACTTC. Translating gives CATSRALSGSGYEQYF. Filled out from reference TRBV15 and TRBJ2-7, the complete variable domain reads DAMVIQNPRYQVTQFGKPVTLSCSQTLNHNVMYWYQQKSSQAPKLLFHYYDKDFNNEADTPDNFQSRRPNTSFCFLDIRSPGLGDTAMYLCATSRALSGSGYEQYFGPGTRLTVT.

This clonotype was detected ten times or more. This chain joins TRBV9 and TRBJ2-1; D is perhaps TRBD1 or TRBD2 (5 bases each). The CDR3 is 16 amino acids. Germline lookup yields CDR1 SGDLS and CDR2 YYNGEE. Trimming removed 4 bases at V and 2 bases at J, with 16 bases between. In DNA form, the CDR3 reads TGTGCCAGCAGCCTCTCCTACTTGGGGGCCTACAATGAGCAGTTCTTC. Its protein product is CASSLSYLGAYNEQFF.

This clonotype appeared many times. The chain links TRBV7-6 to TRBJ2-1; TRBD1 aligns across 7 bases. CDR3 length equals 16 residues. CDR1 is SGHVS and CDR2 is FNYEAQ in the germline V gene. J was trimmed by 12 bases and V by 0 bases; bases with no gene match: 14. CDR3 amino acids: CASSLAGTEGIIVQFF. DNA of the CDR3: TGTGCCAGCAGCTTAGCCGGGACAGAGGGCATAATTGTGCAGTTCTTC.

In its sample, this clonotype was seen many times. This chain joins TRBV29-1 and TRBJ1-1; D unresolved. Trimming took 4 bases from V and 7 from J, leaving 7 bases between them. The CDR3 contains 10 residues. Germline lookup yields CDR1 SQVTM and CDR2 ANQGSEA. In DNA, the CDR3 is TGCAGCGTTGCCAGGCTTGAAGCTTTCTTT. Translating it yields CSVARLEAFF.

The chain joins TRBV19 to TRBJ2-1; 9 bases are a match to TRBD1. Unmatched junction bases numbered 11, after V lost 10 bases and J lost 7 bases. Germline assignment: CDR1 LNHDA and CDR2 SQIVND (reference sequence). The CDR3 has 14 amino acids. CDR3 loop: CATQRDRVWNEQFF. The CDR3 DNA is TGTGCCACTCAACGGGACAGGGTGTGGAATGAGCAGTTCTTC.